This TCR beta chain was retrieved from a study of OX40 agonist ivuxolimab in advanced cancers. Concerning the study at large: Ivuxolimab, which targeted the costimulatory receptor OX40 (CD134), was an agonistic, fully human IgG2 monoclonal antibody. Intravenous ivuxolimab was administered to patients every 2 weeks at six dose levels: 0.01, 0.1, 0.3, 1.5, 3 and 10 mg/kg. Of the 50 to 55 dose-escalation patients, hepatocellular carcinoma was present in some 19, melanoma in around 15, renal cell carcinoma in 9 and head and neck cancer in 9. A male proportion of about 79% and a mean age of 60 years, ranging from 23 to 79, were recorded for the dose-escalation cohort. Patients were allowed to have had prior anti-PD-1, anti-PD-L1 or anti-CTLA-4 therapy, and approximately 40% of the dose-escalation patients had been treated with checkpoint inhibitors. Three dose-escalation patients achieved partial responses, one with hepatocellular carcinoma and two with cutaneous melanoma. The point of sequencing TCRbeta in the periphery was to test whether ivuxolimab changed TCR sequence diversity and drove clonal T-cell expansion. The paper describes the monotherapy dose-escalation part (N of about 52 patients) of the phase I trial of ivuxolimab. The paper as a whole reports these results and caveats: The antigen specificity of the clonally expanded peripheral T cells was not determined. After ivuxolimab, CD8+ T cells had more expanded clones than CD4+ T cells on average. Partial responders in the 0.1-3.0 mg/kg groups had among the lowest normalized peripheral clonal expansion, especially among CD8+ T cells. Low levels of normalized T-cell clonal expansion were also seen in some patients who did not respond. At doses of 0.1 to 3.0 mg/kg, clonal expansion of both CD4+ and CD8+ blood T cells was observed from baseline to week 6.

V sheds 4 bases and J sheds 6 bases, leaving 13 bases between their ends. From the cysteine through the phenylalanine, the CDR3 covers 13 amino acids. Kept here is only the CDR3 DNA, which spans 39 bases and is read in frame from base 1. Via the germline V gene, CDR1 is SGHDT and CDR2 YYEEEE. Patients with a history of autoimmune disease or receiving systemic immunosuppression were excluded from the trial. Peripheral blood for TCR sequencing was collected from all dose cohorts at baseline, on cycle 4 day 1, and on cycle 7 day 1. The samples were drawn from a first-in-human, open-label, multicenter phase I dose-escalation trial of ivuxolimab. Adults with locally advanced or metastatic melanoma, renal cell carcinoma, hepatocellular carcinoma or head and neck squamous cell carcinoma were enrolled in the trial. CD4+ and CD8+ T cells were sorted separately from peripheral blood before TCR sequencing. Genomic DNA was isolated from the sorted cells so that the TCRbeta CDR3 region could be sequenced. The immunoSEQ Assay was used for sequencing of TCRbeta CDR3 regions. The clones in this table, taken by TCRdb from immuneACCESS, are in-frame only. Not every clone is retained; where verified, under half of the shortfall comes from an unresolved V gene, and the cause of the rest is unknown. A total of over 10,000 clones appear in this sample, 82% of them only once. About 40% of the sample is taken by the ten largest.

A word on this clone: No cognate antigen has been identified for it. No base quality values were provided; no much bigger clone lies one nucleotide off.

The clonotype comes from an adult with an advanced solid tumor such as melanoma, head and neck, liver or kidney cancer. The rearranged chain carries TRBV5-6 and TRBJ1-2; the D gene is perhaps TRBD1, from 5 matching bases. The sample consisted of CD4+ or CD8+ T cells sorted from blood, taken in a trial of the OX40 agonist ivuxolimab. The DNA sequence is TGTGCCAGCAGCGAGGGGTTTTGGGATGGCTACACCTTC. The resulting protein is CASSEGFWDGYTF.